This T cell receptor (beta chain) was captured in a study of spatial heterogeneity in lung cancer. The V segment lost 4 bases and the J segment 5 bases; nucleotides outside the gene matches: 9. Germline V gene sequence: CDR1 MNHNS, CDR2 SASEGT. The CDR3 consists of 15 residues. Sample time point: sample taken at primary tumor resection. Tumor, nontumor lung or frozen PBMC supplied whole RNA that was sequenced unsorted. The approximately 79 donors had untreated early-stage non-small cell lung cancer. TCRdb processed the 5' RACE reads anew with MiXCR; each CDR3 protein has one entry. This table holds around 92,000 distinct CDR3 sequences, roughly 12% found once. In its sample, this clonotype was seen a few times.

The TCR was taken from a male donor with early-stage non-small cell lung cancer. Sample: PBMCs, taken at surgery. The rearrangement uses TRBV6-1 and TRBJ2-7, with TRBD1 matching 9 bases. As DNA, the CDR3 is TGTGCCAGCAGTGGGGGGGGACAGGGAACTCACGAGCAGTACTTC. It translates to CASSGGGQGTHEQYF.